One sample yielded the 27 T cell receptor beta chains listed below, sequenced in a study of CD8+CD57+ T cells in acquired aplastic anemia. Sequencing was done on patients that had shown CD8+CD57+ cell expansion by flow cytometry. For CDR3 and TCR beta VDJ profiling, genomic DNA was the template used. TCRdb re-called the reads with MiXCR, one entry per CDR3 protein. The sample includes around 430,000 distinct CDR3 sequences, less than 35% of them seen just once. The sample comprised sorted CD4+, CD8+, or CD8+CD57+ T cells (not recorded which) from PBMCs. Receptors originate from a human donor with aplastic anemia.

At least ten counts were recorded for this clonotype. CDR3 DNA: TGTGCCAGTACGGGAGTGAAGTATGGCTACACCTTC. Translating gives CASTGVKYGYTF. The J gene is TRBJ1-2, the V gene TRBV19; no clear D gene. V lost 7 bases and J lost 5, with 11 bases in between. The length of the CDR3 is 12 residues. Germline values: CDR1 LNHDA, CDR2 SQIVND (reference sequence).

The CDR3 DNA reads as TGTGCCAGCAGTTACGGAGGGACAGGGCGTTACGAGCAGTACTTC. Protein sequence: CASSYGGTGRYEQYF. This chain connects TRBV6-2 or TRBV6-3 to TRBJ2-7; 9 bases agree with TRBD1. The V segment lost 2 bases and the J segment 4 bases; nucleotides outside the gene matches: 6. The germline V gene has CDR1 MNHEY and CDR2 SVGEGT. The CDR3 runs to 15 residues.

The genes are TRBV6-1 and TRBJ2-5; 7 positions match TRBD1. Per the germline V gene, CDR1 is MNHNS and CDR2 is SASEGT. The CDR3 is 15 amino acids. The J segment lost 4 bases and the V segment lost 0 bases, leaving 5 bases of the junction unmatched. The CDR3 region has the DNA TGTGCCAGCAGTGAAGCCCGGGACAGCATAGAGACCCAGTACTTC. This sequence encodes CASSEARDSIETQYF.

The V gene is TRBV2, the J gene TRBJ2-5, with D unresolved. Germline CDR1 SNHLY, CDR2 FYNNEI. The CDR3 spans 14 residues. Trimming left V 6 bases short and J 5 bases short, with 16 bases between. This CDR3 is CASSPPPILETQYF. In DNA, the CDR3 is TGTGCCAGCAGCCCCCCGCCGATTTTGGAGACCCAGTACTTC. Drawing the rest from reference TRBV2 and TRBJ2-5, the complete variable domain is EPEVTQTPSHQVTQMGQEVILRCVPISNHLYFYWYRQILGQKVEFLVSFYNNEISEKSEIFDDQFSVERPDGSNFTLKIRSTKLEDSAMYFCASSPPPILETQYFGPGTRLLVL.

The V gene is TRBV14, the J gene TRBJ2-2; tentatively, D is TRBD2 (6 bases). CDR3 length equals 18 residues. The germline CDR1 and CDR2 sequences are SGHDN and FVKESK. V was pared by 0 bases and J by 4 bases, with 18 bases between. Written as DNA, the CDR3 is TGTGCCAGCAGCCAAGATCAAAGGGCCAGGGACTCCACCGGGGAGCTGTTTTTT. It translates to CASSQDQRARDSTGELFF.

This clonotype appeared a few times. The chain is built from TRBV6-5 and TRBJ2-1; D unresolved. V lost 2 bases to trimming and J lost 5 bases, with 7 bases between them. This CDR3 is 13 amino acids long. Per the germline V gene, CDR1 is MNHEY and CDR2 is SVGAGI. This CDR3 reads CASSYMRNNEQFF. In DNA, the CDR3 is TGTGCCAGCAGTTACATGCGGAACAATGAGCAGTTCTTC.

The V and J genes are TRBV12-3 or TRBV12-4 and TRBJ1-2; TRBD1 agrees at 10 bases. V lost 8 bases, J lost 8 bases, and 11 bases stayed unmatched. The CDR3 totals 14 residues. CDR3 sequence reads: CASARTGGFGGYTF. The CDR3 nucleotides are TGTGCCAGCGCGAGGACAGGGGGGTTCGGGGGCTACACCTTC.

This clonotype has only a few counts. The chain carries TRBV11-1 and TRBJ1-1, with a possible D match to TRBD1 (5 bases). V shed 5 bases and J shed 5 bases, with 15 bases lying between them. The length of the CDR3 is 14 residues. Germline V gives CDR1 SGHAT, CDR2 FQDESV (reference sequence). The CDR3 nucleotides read TGTGCCAGCAGCCAAAACCGGGGGTCTACTGAAGCTTTCTTT. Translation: CASSQNRGSTEAFF.

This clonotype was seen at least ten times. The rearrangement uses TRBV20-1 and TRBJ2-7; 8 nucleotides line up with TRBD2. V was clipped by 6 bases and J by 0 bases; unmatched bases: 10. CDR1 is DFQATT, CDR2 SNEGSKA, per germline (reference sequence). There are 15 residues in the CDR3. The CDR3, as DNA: TGCAGTGCCAATTACCCTAGCGGGCACTCCTACGAGCAGTACTTC. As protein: CSANYPSGHSYEQYF.

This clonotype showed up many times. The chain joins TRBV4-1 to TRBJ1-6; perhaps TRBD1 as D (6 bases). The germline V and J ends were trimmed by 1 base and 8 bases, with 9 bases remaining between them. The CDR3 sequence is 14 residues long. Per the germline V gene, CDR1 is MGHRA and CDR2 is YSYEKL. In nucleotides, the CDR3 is TGCGCCAGCAGCCAAGGAAGGGGGGATTCACCCCTCCACTTT. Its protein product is CASSQGRGDSPLHF.

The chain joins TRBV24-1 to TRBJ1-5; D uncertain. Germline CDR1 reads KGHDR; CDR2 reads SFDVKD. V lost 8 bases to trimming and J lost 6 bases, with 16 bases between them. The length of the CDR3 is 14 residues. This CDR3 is CATTSDQSGQPQHF. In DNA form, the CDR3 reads TGTGCCACCACTAGTGATCAATCGGGTCAGCCCCAGCATTTT.

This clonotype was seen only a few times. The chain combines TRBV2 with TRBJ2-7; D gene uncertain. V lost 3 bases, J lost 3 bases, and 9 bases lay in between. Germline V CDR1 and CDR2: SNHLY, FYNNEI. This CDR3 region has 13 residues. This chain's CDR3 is CASSDWQLYEQYF. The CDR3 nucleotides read TGTGCCAGCAGTGATTGGCAACTCTACGAGCAGTACTTC. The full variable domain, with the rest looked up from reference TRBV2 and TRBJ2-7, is EPEVTQTPSHQVTQMGQEVILRCVPISNHLYFYWYRQILGQKVEFLVSFYNNEISEKSEIFDDQFSVERPDGSNFTLKIRSTKLEDSAMYFCASSDWQLYEQYFGPGTRLTVT.

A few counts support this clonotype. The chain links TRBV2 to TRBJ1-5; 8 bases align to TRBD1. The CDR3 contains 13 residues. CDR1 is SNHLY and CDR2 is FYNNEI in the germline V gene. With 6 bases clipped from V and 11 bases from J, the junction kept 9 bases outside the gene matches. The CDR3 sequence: CASRGQARGTQHF. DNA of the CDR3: TGTGCCAGCAGGGGACAGGCCAGAGGGACCCAGCATTTT. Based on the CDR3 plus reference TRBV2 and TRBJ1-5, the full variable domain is EPEVTQTPSHQVTQMGQEVILRCVPISNHLYFYWYRQILGQKVEFLVSFYNNEISEKSEIFDDQFSVERPDGSNFTLKIRSTKLEDSAMYFCASRGQARGTQHFGDGTRLSIL.

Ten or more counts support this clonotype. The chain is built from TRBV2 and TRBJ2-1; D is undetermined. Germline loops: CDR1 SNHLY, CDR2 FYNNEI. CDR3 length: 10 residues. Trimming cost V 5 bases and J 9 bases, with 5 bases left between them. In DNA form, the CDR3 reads TGTGCCAGCAGTCGTGGTGAGCAGTTCTTC. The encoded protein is CASSRGEQFF.

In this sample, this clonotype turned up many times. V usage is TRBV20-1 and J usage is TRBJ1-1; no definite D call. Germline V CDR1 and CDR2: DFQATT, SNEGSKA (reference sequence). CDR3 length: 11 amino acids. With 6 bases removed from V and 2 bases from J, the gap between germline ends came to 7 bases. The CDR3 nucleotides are TGCAGTGCCCCGGACAACACTGAAGCTTTCTTT. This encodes CSAPDNTEAFF.

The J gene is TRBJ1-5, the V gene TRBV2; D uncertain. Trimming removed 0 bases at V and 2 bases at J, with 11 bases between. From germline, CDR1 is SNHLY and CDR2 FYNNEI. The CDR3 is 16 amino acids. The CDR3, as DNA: TGTGCCAGCAGTGAAGCGGGGTTCTGGGGCAATCAGCCCCAGCATTTT. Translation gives CASSEAGFWGNQPQHF.

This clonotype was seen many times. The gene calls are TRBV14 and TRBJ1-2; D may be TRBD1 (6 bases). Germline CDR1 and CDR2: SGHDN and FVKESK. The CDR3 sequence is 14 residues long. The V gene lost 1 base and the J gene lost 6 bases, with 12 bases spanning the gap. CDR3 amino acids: CASSQVVGGDGYTF. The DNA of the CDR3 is TGTGCCAGCAGCCAAGTCGTGGGGGGCGATGGCTACACCTTC.

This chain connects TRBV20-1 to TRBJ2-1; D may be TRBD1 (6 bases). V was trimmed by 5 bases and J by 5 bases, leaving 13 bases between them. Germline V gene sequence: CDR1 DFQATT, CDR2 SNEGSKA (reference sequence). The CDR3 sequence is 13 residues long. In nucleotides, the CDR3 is TGCAGTGCTTCGAGACAGGTCAACAATGAGCAGTTCTTC. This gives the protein CSASRQVNNEQFF.

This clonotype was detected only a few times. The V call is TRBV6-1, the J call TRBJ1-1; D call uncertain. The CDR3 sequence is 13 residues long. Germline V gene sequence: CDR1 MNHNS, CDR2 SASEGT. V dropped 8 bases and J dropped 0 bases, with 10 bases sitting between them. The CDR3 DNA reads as TGTGCCAGCCGGAGTGCTTTGAACACTGAAGCTTTCTTT. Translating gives CASRSALNTEAFF.

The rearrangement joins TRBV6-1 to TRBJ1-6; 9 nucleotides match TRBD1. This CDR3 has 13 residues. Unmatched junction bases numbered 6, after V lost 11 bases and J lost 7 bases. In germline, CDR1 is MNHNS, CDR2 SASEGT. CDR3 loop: CAGHRGQNSPLHF. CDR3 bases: TGTGCCGGACACAGGGGGCAGAATTCACCCCTCCACTTT.

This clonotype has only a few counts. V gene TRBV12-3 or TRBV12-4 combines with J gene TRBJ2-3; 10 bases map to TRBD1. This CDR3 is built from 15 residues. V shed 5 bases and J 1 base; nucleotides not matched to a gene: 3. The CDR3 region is CASSPGQGGTDTQYF. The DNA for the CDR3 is TGTGCCAGCAGTCCAGGACAGGGGGGCACAGATACGCAGTATTTT.

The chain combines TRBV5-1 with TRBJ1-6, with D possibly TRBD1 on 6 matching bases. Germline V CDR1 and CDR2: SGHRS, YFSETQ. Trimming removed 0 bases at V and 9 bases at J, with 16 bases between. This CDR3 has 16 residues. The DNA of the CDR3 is TGCGCCAGCAGCTTGGCCCAGGGGTCGGGTCGTTCACCCCTCCACTTT. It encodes CASSLAQGSGRSPLHF.

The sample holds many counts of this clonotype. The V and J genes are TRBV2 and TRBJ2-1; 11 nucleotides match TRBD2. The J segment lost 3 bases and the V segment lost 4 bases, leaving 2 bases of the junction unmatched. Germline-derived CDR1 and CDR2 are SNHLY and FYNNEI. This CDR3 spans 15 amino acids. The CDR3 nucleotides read TGTGCCAGCAGTGTGACTAGCGGGGTCTACAATGAGCAGTTCTTC. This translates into CASSVTSGVYNEQFF. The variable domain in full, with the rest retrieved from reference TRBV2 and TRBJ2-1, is EPEVTQTPSHQVTQMGQEVILRCVPISNHLYFYWYRQILGQKVEFLVSFYNNEISEKSEIFDDQFSVERPDGSNFTLKIRSTKLEDSAMYFCASSVTSGVYNEQFFGPGTRLTVL.

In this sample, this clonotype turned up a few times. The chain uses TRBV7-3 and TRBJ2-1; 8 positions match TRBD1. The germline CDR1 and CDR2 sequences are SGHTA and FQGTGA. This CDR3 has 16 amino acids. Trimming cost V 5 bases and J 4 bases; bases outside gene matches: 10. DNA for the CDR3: TGTGCCAGCAGCCTAGGCGGGACAGGACCTTACAATGAGCAGTTCTTC. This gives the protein CASSLGGTGPYNEQFF.

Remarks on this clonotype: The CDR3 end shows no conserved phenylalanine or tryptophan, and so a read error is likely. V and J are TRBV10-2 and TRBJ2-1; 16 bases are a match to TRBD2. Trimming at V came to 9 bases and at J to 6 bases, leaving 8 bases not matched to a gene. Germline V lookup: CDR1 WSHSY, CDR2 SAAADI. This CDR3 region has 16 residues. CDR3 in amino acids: CASTGTSGGGFNEQFL. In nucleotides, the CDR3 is TGCGCCAGTACCGGGACTAGCGGGGGGGGATTCAATGAGCAGTTCCTC.

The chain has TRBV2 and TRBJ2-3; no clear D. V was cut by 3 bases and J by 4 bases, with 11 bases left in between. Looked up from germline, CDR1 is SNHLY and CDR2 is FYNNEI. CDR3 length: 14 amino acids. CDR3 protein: CASSEVKGSDTQYF. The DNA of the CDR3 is TGTGCCAGCAGTGAGGTAAAGGGATCAGATACGCAGTATTTT.

In nucleotides, the CDR3 is TGTGCCACCAGCAGAGATCCAGGGTACGACTCTGAGACCCAGTACTTC. Amino acids: CATSRDPGYDSETQYF. The chain joins TRBV15 to TRBJ2-5; TRBD1 is a possible D gene (5 bases). The CDR3 covers 16 residues. V was cut by 0 bases and J by 5 bases, with 16 bases left in between. Looked up from germline, CDR1 is LNHNV and CDR2 is YYDKDF (reference sequence). Full variable domain (rest looked up from reference TRBV15 and TRBJ2-5): DAMVIQNPRYQVTQFGKPVTLSCSQTLNHNVMYWYQQKSSQAPKLLFHYYDKDFNNEADTPDNFQSRRPNTSFCFLDIRSPGLGDTAMYLCATSRDPGYDSETQYFGPGTRLLVL.